This T cell receptor (beta chain) comes out of a study of cytomegalovirus exposure and HLA in healthy donors. Whole-study context: The study's early data release held about 77 million unique TCRs from HLA-typed donors. General study results and limits: Listed as cytomegalovirus-associated were 150 to 200 TCR beta chains. Accurate HLA-A and HLA-B prediction from TCR beta sequences was reported for most subjects. A later analysis by the authors found several of the most significant clusters apparently linked to common viral pathogens.

The PCR contained 60 Vbeta and 13 Jbeta primers. Clones were sequenced by immunoSEQ multiplex PCR, and TCRdb holds only the in-frame ones, with some missing. The sample has about 94,000 clones, more than 60% seen once; the top ten hold 3.9%. The CDR3 runs 19 residues. Looked up from germline, CDR1 is MNHEY and CDR2 is SMNVEV (reference sequence). Deletions cut 3 bases from V and 5 bases from J, with 28 bases between. About this clone itself: What it recognizes is unknown.

The sequenced sample was PBMCs. The chain combines TRBV27 with TRBJ2-5; possible D gene TRBD1, 6 bases. This TCR was sampled from a man aged 25-45 years in good health and CMV-seronegative. The DNA for the CDR3 is TGTGCCAGCAGTTTTAAAACGGGGTCAGGGCAGGGGAACAAGGAGACCCAGTACTTC. Protein sequence: CASSFKTGSGQGNKETQYF.